The 28 T cell receptor beta chains reported below all come from one sample, sequenced in a study of blood T cell repertoires in COVID-19. Some clones are missing from TCRdb's copy, which holds only in-frame ones; the method was immunoSEQ multiplex PCR. Counted here are roughly 200,000 clones, 84% occurring once; the ten biggest clones make up 3% to 3.5%. The sample consisted of PBMCs or T cells enriched from blood (not recorded which). Receptors originate from a woman in her twenties or thirties who had been exposed to COVID-19.

The chain employs TRBV3-1 (or the pseudogene TRBV3-2) and TRBJ2-3; TRBD2 agrees at 14 bases. The germline gives CDR1 LGHDT, CDR2 YNNKEL (reference sequence). The CDR3 covers 17 residues. Trimming cost V 3 bases and J 0 bases; bases outside gene matches: 2. The CDR3 DNA follows: TGTGCCAGCAGCCACCGACTAGCGGGGGGGAGCACAGATACGCAGTATTTT. Amino acid sequence: CASSHRLAGGSTDTQYF.

The J gene is TRBJ2-1, the V gene TRBV7-6; D is unresolved. This CDR3 is built from 13 residues. The V end lost 1 base, the J end lost 9 bases, and 10 bases lay between the germline ends. Looked up from germline, CDR1 is SGHVS and CDR2 is FNYEAQ. The CDR3 reads CASSLGSSSEQFF. The CDR3 coding sequence is TGTGCCAGCAGCTTAGGTAGTTCGTCTGAGCAGTTCTTC.

The chain is built from TRBV15 and TRBJ1-5; 12 bases align to TRBD1. The V segment lost 2 bases and the J segment 4 bases; nucleotides outside the gene matches: 9. This CDR3 has 18 residues. Germline values: CDR1 LNHNV, CDR2 YYDKDF (reference sequence). In DNA, the CDR3 is TGTGCCACCAGCAGAATCCCGGGACAGGGGGCCGGGAATCAGCCCCAGCATTTT. This encodes CATSRIPGQGAGNQPQHF.

In the case of this clone: A much larger clone differs by one base, so this may be a read error. The same CDR3 can be traced to other DNA sequences in this sample. The chain joins TRBV6-1 to TRBJ2-3; 9 bases are a match to TRBD2. Germline CDR1 and CDR2: MNHNS and SASEGT. J gave up 1 base and V 3 bases, and 2 bases lay outside the gene matches. The CDR3 runs to 15 residues. As DNA, the CDR3 is TGTGCCAGCAGTGAGCCTAGCGGGGGCACAGATACGCAGTATTTT. Its translation is CASSEPSGGTDTQYF.

The chain has TRBV27 and TRBJ1-2; 7 bases map to TRBD1. The CDR3 length is 14 residues. With V trimmed by 7 bases and J by 4 bases, 9 bases remained unmatched. The germline V gene has CDR1 MNHEY and CDR2 SMNVEV (reference sequence). The CDR3 loop is CASTDDRDLYGYTF. The CDR3 region has the DNA TGTGCCAGCACCGATGACAGGGACCTCTATGGCTACACCTTC.

The chain joins TRBV7-6 to TRBJ1-3; tentatively, D is TRBD1 (6 bases). CDR1 SGHVS and CDR2 FNYEAQ come from the germline V gene. The CDR3 totals 15 residues. V lost 2 bases and J lost 4, with 12 bases in between. The DNA for the CDR3 is TGTGCCAGCAGCTTACAACAGGGTCCAGGAAACACCATATATTTT. This codes for CASSLQQGPGNTIYF. Full variable domain (rest looked up from reference TRBV7-6 and TRBJ1-3): GAGVSQSPRYKVTKRGQDVALRCDPISGHVSLYWYRQALGQGPEFLTYFNYEAQQDKSGLPNDRFSAERPEGSISTLTIQRTEQRDSAMYRCASSLQQGPGNTIYFGEGSWLTVV.

The chain carries TRBV25-1 and TRBJ1-5, with D possibly TRBD1 on 5 matching bases. In germline, CDR1 is MGHDK, CDR2 SYGVNS. Trimming left V 2 bases short and J 5 bases short, with 10 bases between. The CDR3 has 14 amino acids. The CDR3 nucleotides read TGTGCCAGCAGTGAAGGCTCAGGGCATCAGCCCCAGCATTTT. It encodes CASSEGSGHQPQHF.

The chain links TRBV11-2 to TRBJ2-5; the D is unclear. The CDR3 extends over 12 amino acids. Trimming removed 0 bases at V and 5 bases at J, with 4 bases between. The germline V gene encodes CDR1 SGHAT and CDR2 FQNNGV. In nucleotides, the CDR3 is TGTGCCAGCAGCTTAGACCGGGAGACCCAGTACTTC. Amino acid sequence: CASSLDRETQYF. Full variable domain (missing parts from reference TRBV11-2 and TRBJ2-5): EAGVAQSPRYKIIEKRQSVAFWCNPISGHATLYWYQQILGQGPKLLIQFQNNGVVDDSQLPKDRFSAERLKGVDSTLKIQPAKLEDSAVYLCASSLDRETQYFGPGTRLLVL.

The V gene is TRBV19, the J gene TRBJ1-5, with TRBD1 matching over 7 bases. Losses at the gene ends were 4 bases for V and 3 bases for J; bases not matched to a gene: 12. The CDR3 totals 17 residues. Per germline, CDR1 LNHDA and CDR2 SQIVND (reference sequence). The CDR3 sequence: CASSKQGIGATNQPQHF. CDR3 coding DNA: TGTGCCAGTAGTAAACAGGGGATTGGGGCGACCAATCAGCCCCAGCATTTT.

This clone appeared a single time. J is TRBJ1-2 and V is TRBV6-5, with 9 bases identical to TRBD1. The V segment lost 5 bases and the J segment 7 bases; nucleotides outside the gene matches: 8. The CDR3 runs to 14 residues. Looked up from germline, CDR1 is MNHEY and CDR2 is SVGAGI. CDR3 nucleotides: TGTGCCAGCAGTAGGGGACAGGGAGTAGGTGGCTACACCTTC. Its translation is CASSRGQGVGGYTF.

This chain links TRBV9 with TRBJ1-6, with 9 bases lining up with TRBD1. This CDR3 is 16 amino acids long. Germline V lookup: CDR1 SGDLS, CDR2 YYNGEE. Trimming at V came to 2 bases and at J to 3 bases, leaving 3 bases not matched to a gene. Here the CDR3 DNA reads TGTGCCAGCAGCGTGGGGGGACAGGGCTATAATTCACCCCTCCACTTT. It is translated as CASSVGGQGYNSPLHF.

The J gene is TRBJ2-1, the V gene TRBV6-2 or TRBV6-3; TRBD1 matches 10 bases. Germline CDR1 reads MNHEY; CDR2 reads SVGEGT. The CDR3 has 16 residues. V shed 2 bases, J shed 3 bases, and the junction held 4 bases outside the gene matches. The CDR3 loop is CASSYLRDRGYNEQFF. In DNA, the CDR3 is TGTGCCAGCAGTTACCTCCGGGACAGGGGCTACAATGAGCAGTTCTTC.

This clone was picked up one time. This chain joins TRBV11-2 and TRBJ1-5, with D tentatively TRBD1 (5 bases). V was shortened by 3 bases and J by 0 bases, with 9 bases between the two germline ends. The CDR3 spans 15 residues. Germline V gene data show CDR1 as SGHAT and CDR2 as FQNNGV. CDR3 sequence (DNA): TGTGCCAGCAGCTTCATCAGGGATAGCAATCAGCCCCAGCATTTT. It encodes CASSFIRDSNQPQHF.

The chain couples TRBV3-1 (or the pseudogene TRBV3-2) to TRBJ2-3; 9 bases align to TRBD2. The V gene's germline CDR1 is LGHDT and CDR2 YNNKEL (reference sequence). This CDR3 contains 17 residues. V dropped 2 bases and J dropped 1; count of bases not matched to a gene: 7. This chain's CDR3 is CASSQTTASGGTDTQYF. CDR3 in DNA: TGTGCCAGCAGCCAAACTACAGCTAGCGGGGGCACAGATACGCAGTATTTT.

The chain combines TRBV7-2 with TRBJ1-6, with a weak D call TRBD1 (6 bases). CDR1 and CDR2 (germline): SGHTA, FQGNSA. The V and J ends lost 2 bases and 11 bases respectively, with 16 bases between them. The CDR3 contains 15 residues. CDR3 region: CASSLQTGVGPPLHF. As DNA, the CDR3 is TGTGCCAGCAGCTTACAGACAGGAGTAGGTCCACCCCTCCACTTT.

CDR3 residues: CASSYSASGDHNEQFF. In DNA form, the CDR3 reads TGTGCCAGCAGTTACTCCGCCAGCGGGGACCACAATGAGCAGTTCTTC. The rearrangement joins TRBV6-5 to TRBJ2-1, with 7 bases aligning to TRBD2. CDR3 length: 16 amino acids. Losses at the gene ends were 0 bases for V and 5 bases for J; bases not matched to a gene: 7. Germline lookup yields CDR1 MNHEY and CDR2 SVGAGI.

The genes are TRBV28 and TRBJ1-2; 7 bases line up with TRBD1. Germline trimming cut 2 bases from V and 8 bases from J; bases unmatched to any gene: 5. Germline V CDR1 and CDR2: MDHEN, SYDVKM. The length of the CDR3 is 13 residues. Here the CDR3 reads CASSLARGRGYTF. CDR3 coding DNA: TGTGCCAGCAGTTTAGCTAGGGGGCGCGGCTACACCTTC.

The gene calls are TRBV10-3 and TRBJ2-7, with D possibly TRBD1 on 6 matching bases. Per germline, CDR1 ENHRY and CDR2 SYGVKD. V was shortened by 6 bases and J by 3 bases, with 12 bases between the two germline ends. The CDR3 loop spans 13 amino acids. The CDR3 bases are TGTGCCATCAGCACAGGGTTGAACTACGAGCAGTACTTC. This translates into CAISTGLNYEQYF.

The chain carries TRBV27 and TRBJ1-4; the match to TRBD1 covers 8 bases. The CDR3 extends over 14 amino acids. Germline CDR1 is MNHEY and CDR2 is SMNVEV (reference sequence). J was trimmed by 7 bases and V by 5 bases; bases with no gene match: 6. This CDR3 is CASSTTGVGEKLFF. The CDR3 DNA reads TGTGCCAGCAGTACGACAGGGGTCGGTGAAAAACTGTTTTTT.

The chain links TRBV9 to TRBJ1-2, with D tentatively TRBD1 (6 bases). V was trimmed by 6 bases and J by 4 bases, leaving 22 bases between them. CDR1 is SGDLS, CDR2 YYNGEE, per germline. The CDR3 extends over 16 amino acids. CDR3 region: CASTSSSQGLTYGYTF. CDR3 DNA sequence: TGTGCCAGCACTTCCTCGTCTCAGGGGCTAACCTATGGCTACACCTTC.

The genes are TRBV14 and TRBJ2-3; the match to TRBD2 covers 11 bases. The germline V gene encodes CDR1 SGHDN and CDR2 FVKESK. V shed 4 bases and J 2 bases; nucleotides not matched to a gene: 8. This CDR3 is 17 amino acids long. The CDR3: CASSPLAGATITDTQYF. The CDR3 region has the DNA TGTGCCAGCAGCCCACTAGCGGGGGCGACTATCACAGATACGCAGTATTTT.

The V call is TRBV30, the J call TRBJ1-4; D not certain. Trimming stripped 7 bases from V and 4 bases from J, with 16 bases between. The CDR3 runs to 14 residues. From germline, CDR1 is GTSNPN and CDR2 SVGIG (reference sequence). This CDR3 reads CAYDQARFNEKLFF. The CDR3 bases are TGTGCCTACGACCAGGCGAGATTTAATGAAAAACTGTTTTTT.

The chain links TRBV7-3 to TRBJ1-1; D gene uncertain. V lost 1 base to trimming and J lost 4 bases, with 7 bases between them. The CDR3 length is 13 residues. The V gene's germline CDR1 is SGHTA and CDR2 FQGTGA. CDR3 in DNA: TGTGCCAGCAGCTTAAGTCGGGGCACTGAAGCTTTCTTT. Translated, it gives CASSLSRGTEAFF.

Written as DNA, the CDR3 is TGTGCCAGCAGCTTAAAGACAGGGTCAAGCGAGCAGTACTTC. Its protein is CASSLKTGSSEQYF. This sequence joins TRBV7-8 and TRBJ2-7, with TRBD1 matching over 7 bases. Trimming took 2 bases from V and 6 from J; bases not matched to a gene: 7. Germline V gives CDR1 SGHVS, CDR2 FQNEAQ. This CDR3 is built from 14 residues.

The J gene is TRBJ2-7, the V gene TRBV4-1; no firm D call. The ends were cut back, 1 base at V and 4 bases at J, with 14 bases in the middle. The germline V gene has CDR1 MGHRA and CDR2 YSYEKL. This CDR3 contains 15 residues. CDR3: CASSQAPQKPYEQYF. The CDR3 DNA follows: TGCGCCAGCAGCCAAGCCCCACAGAAACCTTACGAGCAGTACTTC.

The chain combines TRBV6-5 with TRBJ1-2; D is perhaps TRBD1 (6 bases). V lost 8 bases, J lost 8 bases, and 21 bases lay in between. CDR3 length: 14 amino acids. Per the germline V gene, CDR1 is MNHEY and CDR2 is SVGAGI. CDR3 loop: CASRTPGGGRGYTF. The CDR3 region has the DNA TGTGCCAGCCGAACCCCGGGGGGCGGTCGGGGCTACACCTTC.

The chain uses TRBV2 and TRBJ1-1; no definite D call. Between the trimmed V and J ends, which lost 9 bases and 11 bases, there was a span of 16 bases. This CDR3 is 11 amino acids long. Germline V gene sequence: CDR1 SNHLY, CDR2 FYNNEI. CDR3 region: CARRLDLGAFF. The CDR3 region has the DNA TGTGCCAGACGACTGGACTTGGGCGCTTTCTTT.

The chain recombines TRBV5-6 with TRBJ2-7; possible D gene TRBD2, 5 bases. Germline lookup yields CDR1 SGHDT and CDR2 YYEEEE. The CDR3 length is 13 residues. V gave up 6 bases and J gave up 2 bases, with 12 bases separating them. The CDR3 coding sequence is TGTGCCAGCACGGGGTATCTTACCTACGAGCAGTACTTC. Translation: CASTGYLTYEQYF.